This passage covers 20 T cell receptor beta chains from one sample sequenced in a study of blood T cell repertoires in COVID-19. Clones were sequenced by immunoSEQ multiplex PCR, and TCRdb holds only the in-frame ones, with some missing. The sample includes approximately 24,000 clones, about 88% seen only once; the top ten take roughly a quarter. Specimen: peripheral blood. These receptors came from a man aged 70 or older with COVID-19, enrolled during active disease.

V gene TRBV7-9 combines with J gene TRBJ1-5; D gene uncertain. CDR3 length: 17 residues. V was trimmed by 1 base and J by 3 bases, leaving 16 bases between them. Germline lookup yields CDR1 SEHNR and CDR2 FQNEAQ (reference sequence). The CDR3, as DNA: TGTGCCAGCAGCTTAGGAGTGGGCGGGGTCTACAATCAGCCCCAGCATTTT. Translating gives CASSLGVGGVYNQPQHF.

The chain joins TRBV5-6 to TRBJ2-7; 11 bases agree with TRBD2. The trim removed 3 bases at V and 1 base at J, leaving 12 bases unmatched. CDR3 length: 18 residues. Germline V gives CDR1 SGHDT, CDR2 YYEEEE. CDR3 in amino acids: CASSSPRVLAGGSYEQYF. The CDR3 DNA reads TGTGCCAGCAGCTCACCCAGGGTATTAGCGGGGGGGTCCTACGAGCAGTACTTC.

The chain is built from TRBV3-1 (or the pseudogene TRBV3-2) and TRBJ2-3, with a tentative D call TRBD2 (6 bases). Trimming took off 1 base at V and 5 bases at J, with 13 bases between the two ends. The CDR3 is 15 residues long. CDR1 is LGHDT, CDR2 YNNKEL, per germline (reference sequence). CDR3 bases: TGTGCCAGCAGCCAAGGGTACGGGAGTGGAGATACGCAGTATTTT. Translating it yields CASSQGYGSGDTQYF.

This clone appeared a few times. The rearrangement uses TRBV30 and TRBJ1-4, with a weak D call TRBD1 (6 bases). The germline V gene encodes CDR1 GTSNPN and CDR2 SVGIG (reference sequence). The CDR3 runs to 15 residues. The germline V and J ends were trimmed by 0 bases and 2 bases, with 10 bases remaining between them. The CDR3 here is CAWSVLRGTNEKLFF. CDR3 nucleotides: TGTGCCTGGAGTGTACTAAGGGGGACTAATGAAAAACTGTTTTTT.

The chain recombines TRBV3-1 (or the pseudogene TRBV3-2) with TRBJ1-3; TRBD1 agrees at 10 bases. The germline CDR1 and CDR2 sequences are LGHDT and YNNKEL (reference sequence). This CDR3 is 14 amino acids long. V lost 4 bases, J lost 9 bases, and 6 bases stayed unmatched. The CDR3 loop reads CASSPGQGVGTIYF. CDR3 coding DNA: TGTGCCAGCAGCCCCGGACAGGGGGTAGGCACCATATATTTT.

The V and J genes are TRBV30 and TRBJ1-2; TRBD1 is a possible D gene (6 bases). The CDR3 is 14 residues long. Germline V CDR1 and CDR2: GTSNPN, SVGIG (reference sequence). V dropped 2 bases and J dropped 2 bases, with 12 bases sitting between them. The CDR3 here is CAWSTTGMNYGYTF. CDR3 DNA: TGTGCCTGGAGTACAACAGGGATGAACTATGGCTACACCTTC.

The chain couples TRBV5-8 to TRBJ2-1; possible D gene TRBD1, 5 bases. Germline CDR1 and CDR2: SGHTS and YDEGEE. Trimming left V 0 bases short and J 10 bases short, with 17 bases between. This CDR3 contains 15 residues. CDR3 amino acids: CASSLVVRASREQFF. CDR3 nucleotide sequence: TGTGCCAGCAGCTTGGTCGTCAGGGCTTCGCGAGAGCAGTTCTTC.

The gene calls are TRBV3-1 (or the pseudogene TRBV3-2) and TRBJ1-4, with D hard to call. V shed 6 bases and J shed 8 bases, with 16 bases lying between them. CDR3 length: 14 amino acids. Germline CDR1 LGHDT, CDR2 YNNKEL (reference sequence). As DNA, the CDR3 is TGTGCCAGCAGACCAGGAGGGATGGGGGAAAAACTGTTTTTT. Translating gives CASRPGGMGEKLFF.

This clone has just a few counts. The rearrangement joins TRBV9 to TRBJ2-2; no reliable D call. CDR3 size: 15 residues. Germline CDR1 and CDR2: SGDLS and YYNGEE. The ends were cut back, 3 bases at V and 0 bases at J, with 9 bases in the middle. CDR3 nucleotide sequence: TGTGCCAGCAGCGCCTCAGGCTCGAACACCGGGGAGCTGTTTTTT. This gives the protein CASSASGSNTGELFF.

This clone appeared a single time. The chain employs TRBV18 and TRBJ2-5, with TRBD1 as a possible D gene (6 bases). The V gene's germline CDR1 is KGHSH and CDR2 LQKENI. The length of the CDR3 is 15 residues. V dropped 2 bases and J dropped 1 base, with 11 bases sitting between them. The CDR3 DNA reads as TGTGCCAGCTCACCATCGAGGGGGACCCAAGAGACCCAGTACTTC. It specifies CASSPSRGTQETQYF. Full variable domain (rest looked up from reference TRBV18 and TRBJ2-5): NAGVMQNPRHLVRRRGQEARLRCSPMKGHSHVYWYRQLPEEGLKFMVYLQKENIIDESGMPKERFSAEFPKEGPSILRIQQVVRGDSAAYFCASSPSRGTQETQYFGPGTRLLVL.

The chain is built from TRBV14 and TRBJ2-3; D is ambiguous. Germline values: CDR1 SGHDN, CDR2 FVKESK. Trimming took off 3 bases at V and 6 bases at J, with 10 bases between the two ends. CDR3 size: 13 residues. DNA for the CDR3: TGTGCCAGCAGCCACTCTGAGTGGGATACGCAGTATTTT. This sequence encodes CASSHSEWDTQYF.

The rearrangement uses TRBV19 and TRBJ1-4, with D hard to call. The CDR3 has 14 residues. In germline, CDR1 is LNHDA, CDR2 SQIVND (reference sequence). The V and J ends lost 1 base and 2 bases respectively, with 5 bases between them. CDR3 DNA sequence: TGTGCCAGTAGTATAGCCGGGACTAATGAAAAACTGTTTTTT. Its protein product is CASSIAGTNEKLFF.

This chain connects TRBV6-5 to TRBJ1-2; 8 bases match TRBD1. The trim removed 5 bases at V and 4 bases at J, leaving 6 bases unmatched. Germline V gives CDR1 MNHEY, CDR2 SVGAGI. This CDR3 region has 14 residues. CDR3 amino acids: CASSIDRGGYGYTF. As DNA, the CDR3 is TGTGCCAGCAGTATAGACAGGGGAGGCTATGGCTACACCTTC.

This chain joins TRBV12-2 and TRBJ1-1; TRBD1, the table's D call, was not compared with the DNA. TRBV12-2 is labeled a pseudogene. The CDR3 covers 12 residues. This CDR3 reads CASRLDQGTAFF. The CDR3 DNA follows: TGTGCAAGTCGCTTAGACCAGGGTACAGCTTTCTTT.

The chain links TRBV3-1 (or the pseudogene TRBV3-2) to TRBJ2-7; 12 bases align to TRBD2. The CDR3 consists of 15 residues. Germline V gene lookup returns CDR1 LGHDT and CDR2 YNNKEL (reference sequence). Germline trimming cut 3 bases from V and 4 bases from J; bases unmatched to any gene: 4. CDR3 protein: CASSHGLAGPYEQYF. The DNA of the CDR3 is TGTGCCAGCAGCCATGGACTAGCGGGGCCTTACGAGCAGTACTTC.

This chain joins TRBV5-5 and TRBJ1-2, with a possible D match to TRBD1 (6 bases). CDR1 and CDR2 (germline): SGHKS, YYEKEE (reference sequence). V lost 1 base, J lost 2 bases, and 12 bases lay in between. This CDR3 has 15 amino acids. CDR3 sequence (DNA): TGTGCCAGCAGCTTGTTTCAGGGGCCGAACTATGGCTACACCTTC. Translation gives CASSLFQGPNYGYTF.

The gene calls are TRBV4-2 and TRBJ2-3; weak D call: TRBD1 (6 bases). The ends were cut back, 0 bases at V and 4 bases at J, with 20 bases in the middle. The CDR3 is 18 residues long. Germline lookup yields CDR1 LGHNA and CDR2 YNFKEQ. This CDR3 reads CASSQDGHGAGVPDTQYF. CDR3 DNA: TGTGCCAGCAGCCAAGATGGCCATGGGGCAGGGGTCCCAGATACGCAGTATTTT.

This chain joins TRBV3-1 (or the pseudogene TRBV3-2) and TRBJ2-7; 7 positions agree with TRBD1. The V and J ends lost 4 bases and 4 bases, in that order; junction bases with no gene match: 10. The CDR3 length is 15 residues. Germline CDR1 is LGHDT and CDR2 is YNNKEL (reference sequence). Written as DNA, the CDR3 is TGTGCCAGCAGCCTAGGGGGCGCTTGGTTGTACGAGCAGTACTTC. This translates into CASSLGGAWLYEQYF.

This rearrangement joins TRBV19 to TRBJ1-2; TRBD1 is a possible D gene (6 bases). Germline CDR1 reads LNHDA; CDR2 reads SQIVND (reference sequence). This CDR3 contains 15 residues. With 5 bases removed from V and 3 bases from J, the gap between germline ends came to 16 bases. This CDR3 reads CASSVQGKGDYGYTF. CDR3 nucleotide sequence: TGTGCCAGTAGTGTGCAGGGGAAGGGTGACTATGGCTACACCTTC.

V usage is TRBV6-5 and J usage is TRBJ2-5, with TRBD1 as a possible D gene (8 bases). The germline V gene has CDR1 MNHEY and CDR2 SVGAGI. V was pared by 4 bases and J by 4 bases, with 16 bases between. The CDR3 runs to 15 residues. The CDR3 is CASSSRQGRGETQYF. DNA for the CDR3: TGTGCCAGCAGTTCTCGACAGGGGAGGGGAGAGACCCAGTACTTC.